One and the same sample provided the 13 T cell receptor beta chains below, sequenced in a study of cytomegalovirus exposure and HLA in healthy donors. The PCR ran on 60 Vbeta and 13 Jbeta primers. Generated by immunoSEQ multiplex PCR, the TCRdb table keeps only in-frame clones and is missing some. Among under 200,000 clones, 70% to 85% were seen once, and the ten largest hold around 4%. Sequencing input: PBMCs. Receptors originate from a man aged 35 to 55 in good health and CMV-seronegative.

The J gene is TRBJ1-3, the V gene TRBV28, with D hard to call. Germline V CDR1 and CDR2: MDHEN, SYDVKM. V was clipped by 6 bases and J by 2 bases, with 20 bases between them. The CDR3 loop spans 17 amino acids. The CDR3 DNA reads TGTGCCAGCAGGGGTGCCCTAGGAGGGCCCGCTGGAAACACCATATATTTT. The encoded protein is CASRGALGGPAGNTIYF.

V and J are TRBV27 and TRBJ1-2, with 10 nucleotides matching TRBD1. CDR1 is MNHEY and CDR2 is SMNVEV in the germline V gene (reference sequence). The CDR3 is 15 residues long. With V trimmed by 3 bases and J by 3 bases, 4 bases remained unmatched. The CDR3 loop reads CASSLATGGYYGYTF. For the CDR3, the DNA is TGTGCCAGCAGTTTGGCGACAGGGGGCTACTATGGCTACACCTTC.

This chain connects TRBV6-1 to TRBJ2-2, with D unclear. Germline assignment: CDR1 MNHNS and CDR2 SASEGT. Trimming shortened V by 4 bases and J by 3 bases, and 6 bases separated the two germline ends. This CDR3 is 13 amino acids long. CDR3 sequence (DNA): TGTGCCAGCAGTGTAATCTACACCGGGGAGCTGTTTTTT. This encodes CASSVIYTGELFF.

The chain has TRBV27 and TRBJ1-5; D is ambiguous. Germline CDR1 is MNHEY and CDR2 is SMNVEV (reference sequence). V lost 5 bases to trimming and J lost 6 bases, with 8 bases between them. CDR3 size: 12 residues. CDR3 sequence: CASSEGVQPQHF. The CDR3 bases are TGTGCCAGCAGTGAGGGAGTTCAGCCCCAGCATTTT.

The CDR3 here is CAWSAGVPPDGYTF. In nucleotides, the CDR3 is TGTGCCTGGAGTGCCGGGGTACCCCCTGACGGCTACACCTTC. The chain combines TRBV30 with TRBJ1-2; D not resolved. Trimming removed 1 base at V and 8 bases at J, with 17 bases between. Germline V gene data show CDR1 as GTSNPN and CDR2 as SVGIG (reference sequence). The length of the CDR3 is 14 residues. Full variable domain (rest looked up from reference TRBV30 and TRBJ1-2): SQTIHQWPATLVQPVGSPLSLECTVEGTSNPNLYWYRQAAGRGLQLLFYSVGIGQISSEVPQNLSASRPQDRQFILSSKKLLLSDSGFYLCAWSAGVPPDGYTFGSGTRLTVV.

The chain combines TRBV11-2 with TRBJ2-7, with 8 bases aligning to TRBD2. V shed 4 bases, J shed 2 bases, and the junction held 16 bases outside the gene matches. There are 18 residues in the CDR3. Germline loops: CDR1 SGHAT, CDR2 FQNNGV. CDR3 sequence: CASSSAFGSGDITYEQYF. DNA of the CDR3: TGTGCCAGCAGCTCTGCCTTTGGTAGCGGGGATATTACCTACGAGCAGTACTTC.

This CDR3 is CASSDGQGYGYTF. DNA of the CDR3: TGTGCCAGCAGTGACGGACAGGGCTATGGCTACACCTTC. The chain is built from TRBV6-4 and TRBJ1-2, with 8 bases that match TRBD1. V shed 2 bases and J 4 bases; nucleotides not matched to a gene: 0. The CDR3 length is 13 residues. Germline V CDR1 and CDR2: MRHNA, SNTAGT.

The CDR3 region has the DNA TGCGCCAGCAGCCAAGAAAGGGGGATACCTTACGAGCAGTACTTC. Amino acid sequence: CASSQERGIPYEQYF. The chain combines TRBV4-1 with TRBJ2-5, with D perhaps matching TRBD1 (6 bases). The tail of the sequence fits TRBJ2-7 better, so the J call may be wrong. This CDR3 is built from 15 residues. CDR1 and CDR2 from the germline V gene are MGHRA and YSYEKL.

The rearrangement links TRBV27 to TRBJ1-6; 8 bases agree with TRBD1. The CDR3 extends over 16 amino acids. V lost 6 bases, J lost 7 bases, and 11 bases stayed unmatched. The germline gives CDR1 MNHEY, CDR2 SMNVEV (reference sequence). CDR3: CASSERQGRGNSPLHF. CDR3 in DNA: TGTGCCAGCAGCGAGCGACAGGGGAGGGGGAATTCACCCCTCCACTTT.

V gene TRBV6-4 combines with J gene TRBJ2-1, with 9 bases identical to TRBD2. Germline V CDR1 and CDR2: MRHNA, SNTAGT. This CDR3 has 16 residues. J lost 10 bases, V lost 2 bases, and 12 bases had no gene match. This CDR3 reads CASSDDGGGELREQFF. CDR3 DNA: TGTGCCAGCAGTGACGACGGCGGGGGGGAGTTGAGAGAGCAGTTCTTC.

This sequence joins TRBV10-3 and TRBJ1-4, with 7 bases lining up with TRBD1. CDR1 is ENHRY and CDR2 is SYGVKD in the germline V gene. Germline trimming cut 6 bases from V and 4 bases from J; bases unmatched to any gene: 5. The length of the CDR3 is 14 residues. In DNA form, the CDR3 reads TGTGCCATCAGGGGGGACAGCGATAATGAAAAACTGTTTTTT. This sequence encodes CAIRGDSDNEKLFF.

The chain links TRBV7-8 to TRBJ1-5, with TRBD1 identical over 8 bases. The CDR3 is 15 amino acids. Unmatched junction bases numbered 9, after V lost 4 bases and J lost 7 bases. CDR1 is SGHVS, CDR2 FQNEAQ, per germline. The CDR3 sequence: CASSYAGQGEQPQHF. CDR3 DNA sequence: TGTGCCAGCAGCTATGCAGGACAGGGAGAACAGCCCCAGCATTTT.

The chain uses TRBV2 and TRBJ2-3, with TRBD1 matching 8 bases. There are 17 residues in the CDR3. The germline gives CDR1 SNHLY, CDR2 FYNNEI. The J segment lost 3 bases and the V segment lost 7 bases, leaving 15 bases of the junction unmatched. CDR3 sequence (DNA): TGTGCCAGCACCCCGGCCTGGACAGGGCTGACAACAGATACGCAGTATTTT. This translates into CASTPAWTGLTTDTQYF.